Included here is one T cell receptor beta chain sequence, with context. This entry belongs to a study of shared clonotypes between healthy human individuals. Unmatched junction bases numbered 7, after V lost 4 bases and J lost 0 bases. Germline V gene lookup returns CDR1 MDHEN and CDR2 SYDVKM. The CDR3 contains 16 residues. Only in-frame clones appear in the TCRdb table, and some are missing; sequencing was by immunoSEQ multiplex PCR. Of fewer than 500,000 clones listed, nearly 80% are singletons. In unsorted samples, genomic DNA was obtained using around 100 million PBMCs. Sequencing was performed on PBMCs. The TCR was taken from a woman aged 40 to 55 in good health. Some clones in this sample may be carry-over from other donors' samples. The chain links TRBV28 to TRBJ2-7; TRBD1 aligns across 9 bases. CDR3 protein: CASSSTGTGSSYEQYF. The CDR3 DNA reads TGTGCCAGCAGTTCGACCGGGACAGGGAGCTCCTACGAGCAGTACTTC.